Included here is one T cell receptor (beta chain) sequence, with context. Its matching antigen is unknown. This sample stems from a study of cytomegalovirus exposure and HLA in healthy donors. This CDR3 is 14 amino acids long. Trimming took 0 bases from V and 7 from J, leaving 14 bases between them. From germline, CDR1 is SGDLS and CDR2 YYNGEE. 60 Vbeta and 13 Jbeta primers were used in PCR. Method: immunoSEQ multiplex PCR; TCRdb's copy keeps in-frame clones and lacks some. The sample records roughly 63,000 clones, over 60% being singletons. General study results and limits: Looking again later, the authors saw that most CMV-associated TCR beta chains seemed HLA-restricted.

This clonotype was sampled from a man aged 50 to 59 in good health and CMV-seropositive. The sequenced sample was PBMCs. V gene TRBV9 combines with J gene TRBJ2-7, with D uncertain. The CDR3 DNA sequence: TGTGCCAGCAGCGTAGCTATGGGCACTCCGGAGCAGTACTTC. Protein: CASSVAMGTPEQYF.